A selection of T cell receptor beta chains follows, all from one sample in a study of Graves' ophthalmopathy and Graves' hyperthyroidism. TCRdb recomputed calls from the multiplex PCR reads with MiXCR, one row per CDR3 protein. Among some 750,000 distinct CDR3 sequences listed, around 40% were seen once. Source material: peripheral blood. The receptors come from an adult man with Graves' ophthalmopathy. Both conserved end residues are part of each CDR3. Each record gives: V gene, J gene, D gene, clone size, CDR3 protein, CDR3 DNA. The D gene is left open where the match is weak. The size entry is marked missing in some rows and otherwise reads once, few, many or a size class.

TRBV9,TRBJ1-6,TRBD1,-,CASSPRPDRYNSPLHF,TGTGCCAGCAGCCCTAGACCGGACAGGTATAATTCACCCCTCCACTTT
TRBV2,TRBJ2-7,-,-,CASSYSTASSYEQYF,TGTGCCAGCAGTTACTCGACAGCTAGCTCCTACGAGCAGTACTTC
TRBV11-1,TRBJ2-2,-,few,CASSLPSGRGTGELFF,TGTGCCAGCAGCTTACCCAGCGGGCGGGGCACCGGGGAGCTGTTTTTT
TRBV25-1,TRBJ2-5,-,many,CASSEPKTGRVGETQYF,TGTGCCAGCAGTGAACCCAAAACTGGCAGGGTGGGGGAGACCCAGTACTTC
TRBV19,TRBJ2-7,TRBD1,-,CASSRTGDLYEQYF,TGTGCCAGTAGTCGGACAGGGGACCTCTACGAGCAGTACTTC
TRBV12-3/TRBV12-4,TRBJ1-6,TRBD1,-,CASSLDRFGSPLHF,TGTGCCAGCAGCCTGGACAGGTTTGGTTCACCCCTCCACTTT
TRBV10-3,TRBJ1-2,-,many,CAISLDSLWGGYTF,TGTGCCATCAGCCTAGACAGCCTCTGGGGTGGCTACACCTTC
TRBV29-1,TRBJ1-3,-,-,CSGGGNTIYF,TGCAGCGGTGGTGGAAACACCATATATTTT
TRBV10-3,TRBJ1-2,-,-,CAISVTRIDGYTF,TGTGCCATCAGTGTGACAAGAATCGATGGCTACACCTTC
TRBV28,TRBJ1-4,-,few,CASSPGFGREKLFF,TGTGCCAGCAGTCCGGGATTCGGTCGGGAAAAACTGTTTTTT
TRBV10-3,TRBJ1-6,-,many,CAIGENNSPLHF,TGTGCCATCGGGGAAAATAATTCACCCCTCCACTTT
TRBV10-3,TRBJ1-5,-,-,CAISDQKQGPLQPQHF,TGTGCCATCAGTGACCAAAAACAGGGTCCCCTTCAGCCCCAGCATTTT
TRBV7-9,TRBJ1-4,-,-,CASSPRGTHVEKLFF,TGTGCCAGCAGCCCGAGGGGGACCCACGTAGAAAAACTGTTTTTT
TRBV25-1,TRBJ1-4,TRBD1,many,CASSEPTGGYEKLFF,TGTGCCAGCAGTGAACCTACAGGGGGATATGAAAAACTGTTTTTT
TRBV29-1,TRBJ2-6,-,few,CSVEETPRGGRDSGANVLTF,TGCAGCGTTGAAGAGACCCCTCGTGGGGGTAGGGACTCTGGGGCCAACGTCCTGACTTTC
TRBV9,TRBJ1-1,-,many,CASSVVLLTEAFF,TGTGCCAGCAGCGTTGTCTTGCTCACTGAAGCTTTCTTT